Listed below are T cell receptor beta chains from one sample, sequenced in a study of cytomegalovirus exposure and HLA in healthy donors. Profiling relied on immunoSEQ multiplex PCR, and the TCRdb table lists in-frame clones only, not all of them. The sample has 150,000 to 200,000 clones, approximately 87% seen once. Material: PBMCs. These receptors were obtained from a woman in her 30s in good health and CMV-seronegative. Both conserved end residues are part of each CDR3. Fields, in order: V gene, J gene, clone size, CDR3 length, D gene, CDR3 DNA, CDR3 protein. A D gene is named only where the DNA matches it firmly. Expanded clones get a size class; other rows say once, few or many, or leave the size out.

>TRBV7-2|TRBJ1-2|-|14|TRBD1
TGTGCCAGCAGGAGACAGGGAAGATTATTTGGCTACACCTTC
CASRRQGRLFGYTF
>TRBV19|TRBJ1-1|few|15|-
TGTGCCAGTAGTCCGGCGGGACGGACGGTGGTTGAAGCTTTCTTT
CASSPAGRTVVEAFF
>TRBV6-1|TRBJ1-6|-|15|TRBD1
TGTGCCAGCAGACAGGGGAGCTCCTATAATTCACCCCTCCACTTT
CASRQGSSYNSPLHF
>TRBV9|TRBJ2-2|-|17|TRBD2
TGTGCCAGCAGCTCCTCACCGGGACTAGCGATCTCTGGGGAGCTGTTTTTT
CASSSSPGLAISGELFF
>TRBV6-6|TRBJ2-3|-|12|-
TGTGCCAGCAGTTCTTCAGGTAATACGCAGTATTTT
CASSSSGNTQYF
>TRBV2|TRBJ2-7|few|14|TRBD2
TGTGCCACCACCACTAGCGGATCCCTTGGGGAGCAGTACTTC
CATTTSGSLGEQYF
>TRBV2|TRBJ1-1|-|13|TRBD1
TGTGCCAGCAGGACAGGGGAGAACACTGAAGCTTTCTTT
CASRTGENTEAFF
>TRBV7-9|TRBJ2-7|-|16|-
TGTGCCAGCAGCCTAACCCCACAGGGTCAGGCTCACGAGCAGTACTTC
CASSLTPQGQAHEQYF
>TRBV7-2|TRBJ2-1|-|16|-
TGTGCCAGCAGCTTAGGTTCCTTCCCAGCCTACAATGAGCAGTTCTTC
CASSLGSFPAYNEQFF
>TRBV5-8|TRBJ1-5|-|14|-
TGTGCCAGCAGCTTGGGACACCGCAATCAGCCCCAGCATTTT
CASSLGHRNQPQHF
>TRBV14|TRBJ2-5|-|16|TRBD2
TGTGCCAGCAGCCGACATAGCGGGGGTTACCAAGAGACCCAGTACTTC
CASSRHSGGYQETQYF
>TRBV7-8|TRBJ2-3|-|15|TRBD2
TGTGCCAGCAGCTTAGAAGCTAGCGGGGGGGATACGCAGTATTTT
CASSLEASGGDTQYF
>TRBV27|TRBJ1-2|-|13|-
TGTGCCAGCAGTCCGGCAGGGCGCTATGGCTACACCTTC
CASSPAGRYGYTF
>TRBV6-1|TRBJ2-7|-|14|TRBD2
TGTGCCAGCAGTGCCCCTAGCGGGGGGGGTGAGCAGTACTTC
CASSAPSGGGEQYF
>TRBV4-3|TRBJ1-2|-|14|-
TGCGCCAGCAGCCAAGAAATCTCAGTTGGCGGCTACACCTTC
CASSQEISVGGYTF
>TRBV5-6|TRBJ2-7|few|13|-
TGTGCCAGCAGCTTTGGGCCGACCTACGAGCAGTACTTC
CASSFGPTYEQYF
>TRBV6-6|TRBJ1-6|-|16|TRBD1
TGTGCCAGCAAAACCCACTCGAGGGGGCAGAATTCACCCCTCCACTTT
CASKTHSRGQNSPLHF
>TRBV2|TRBJ2-7|once|14|TRBD1
TGTGCCAGCAGGAACAGGGGGTCAGGGGGCGAGCAGTACTTC
CASRNRGSGGEQYF
>TRBV5-1|TRBJ1-1|-|15|TRBD1
TGCGCCAGCAGCGACAGGGGGCGAGGGTACACTGAAGCTTTCTTT
CASSDRGRGYTEAFF
>TRBV10-1|TRBJ2-5|-|13|-
TGCGCCAGCAGTGAAAACTACCAAGAGACCCAGTACTTC
CASSENYQETQYF
>TRBV7-7|TRBJ2-1|-|13|-
TGTGCCAGCAGCTTAGGTCTTAGCGATGAGCAGTTCTTC
CASSLGLSDEQFF
>TRBV7-2|TRBJ1-1|-|16|-
TGTGCCAGCAGCGGTCGAATTAGTGGGGGCAGACCTGAAGCTTTCTTT
CASSGRISGGRPEAFF
>TRBV7-9|TRBJ2-1|-|17|-
TGTGCCAGCAGCATTTCTTCCGAAAAGCATAACCCCAATGAGCAGTTCTTC
CASSISSEKHNPNEQFF
>TRBV2|TRBJ2-1|-|15|TRBD2
TGTGCCAGCAGTGACAGACTAGCGAGGGGCAATGAGCAGTTCTTC
CASSDRLARGNEQFF
>TRBV10-3|TRBJ2-1|-|11|TRBD2
TGTGCCATCGGGGGAGGGACTGAGCAGTTCTTC
CAIGGGTEQFF
>TRBV5-5|TRBJ1-2|-|15|TRBD1
TGTGCCAGCAGCTCACCGACAGGGGGCAACTATGGCTACACCTTC
CASSSPTGGNYGYTF
>TRBV2|TRBJ1-1|-|12|TRBD1
TGTGCCAGCAGTGCAGGGGGCACTGAAGCTTTCTTT
CASSAGGTEAFF
>TRBV9|TRBJ2-7|-|14|TRBD1
TGTGCCAGCAGCGTCGCTACAGGGGCCTACGAGCAGTACTTC
CASSVATGAYEQYF
>TRBV6-5|TRBJ1-2|few|14|TRBD1
TGTGCCAGCAGTATCGGGACAGCCTATCGGGGCTACACCTTC
CASSIGTAYRGYTF
>TRBV7-9|TRBJ2-1|once|15|-
TGTGCCAGCAGCTCCCTCGAGCCGCCCTACAATGAGCAGTTCTTC
CASSSLEPPYNEQFF
>TRBV12-5|TRBJ1-3|few|13|-
TGTGCTAGTGACCGGAGGGCTGGAAACACCATATATTTT
CASDRRAGNTIYF
>TRBV7-9|TRBJ2-3|-|16|TRBD2
TGTGCCAGCAGCTTGATAGCGGGGGGGCCGGCAGATACGCAGTATTTT
CASSLIAGGPADTQYF
>TRBV7-9|TRBJ2-7|-|14|TRBD1
TGTGCCAGCACCACTAAGGGACAGGGTGAAGAGCAGTACTTC
CASTTKGQGEEQYF
>TRBV30|TRBJ1-2|-|13|-
TGTGCCTGGTCCCGAGGGAGCAACTATGGCTACACCTTC
CAWSRGSNYGYTF
>TRBV4-3|TRBJ1-2|once|14|-
TGCGCCAGCAGCCAAGAGGCAGGGGCTAAGGGCTACACCTTC
CASSQEAGAKGYTF
>TRBV4-1|TRBJ2-7|-|16|-
TGCGCCAGCAGCCAACAAGACGGGACGGGACATAACGAGCAGTACTTC
CASSQQDGTGHNEQYF
>TRBV25-1|TRBJ2-4|-|14|TRBD1
TGTGCCAGCAGTGGGACAGGAGCCAAAAACATTCAGTACTTC
CASSGTGAKNIQYF
>TRBV21-1|TRBJ2-7|-|17|-
TGTGCCAGCAGCAAAGCGGGGCTTAGGCGGGATATAGACGAGCAGTACTTC
CASSKAGLRRDIDEQYF
>TRBV6-1|TRBJ2-5|-|17|TRBD1
TGTGCCAGCAGTGGGCCCGGGACAGAGAATCCCTCAGAGACCCAGTACTTC
CASSGPGTENPSETQYF
>TRBV11-3|TRBJ2-1|-|15|TRBD2
TGTGCCAGCAGCTCGAGGACTAGCGGGGGGGAAAAGCAGTTCTTC
CASSSRTSGGEKQFF
>TRBV6-1|TRBJ1-5|once|17|TRBD1
TGTGCCAGCAGTAAAGGACAGGGGGGTATCGGCAATCAGCCCCAGCATTTT
CASSKGQGGIGNQPQHF
>TRBV18|TRBJ2-5|-|16|-
TGTGCCAGCTCTCAAACGGTTGGTGCGGGAAAAGAGACCCAGTACTTC
CASSQTVGAGKETQYF
>TRBV29-1|TRBJ2-7|-|15|TRBD1
TGCAGCGTTGAATTCGTGGACAGGGGTACCTACGAGCAGTACTTC
CSVEFVDRGTYEQYF
>TRBV5-4|TRBJ1-2|-|14|TRBD1
TGTGCCAGCAGGGACGGACAGGCTCTCTATGGCTACACCTTC
CASRDGQALYGYTF
>TRBV4-1|TRBJ2-2|-|16|TRBD2
TGCGCCAGCAGCCAAGGTTCTAGCGGGGTCACCGGGGAGCTGTTTTTT
CASSQGSSGVTGELFF
>TRBV14|TRBJ1-2|-|13|-
TGTGCCAGCAGCCAAGATACCCGGTATGGCTACACCTTC
CASSQDTRYGYTF
>TRBV10-3|TRBJ1-1|-|14|TRBD1
TGTGCCATCATCGACCCAGGGGGTAGCACTGAAGCTTTCTTT
CAIIDPGGSTEAFF
>TRBV2|TRBJ1-5|-|14|-
TGTGCCAGCAGTCGGACACAAAATTGGCAGCCCCAGCATTTT
CASSRTQNWQPQHF
>TRBV5-4|TRBJ2-7|few|15|TRBD1
TGTGCCAGCAGCCACTCGGGCAGGGGGAGAGGTGAGCAGTACTTC
CASSHSGRGRGEQYF
>TRBV6-5|TRBJ1-6|-|13|-
TGTGCCAGCAGGATCGGTAGGGGTTCACCCCTCCACTTT
CASRIGRGSPLHF
>TRBV6-1|TRBJ1-4|-|14|-
TGTGCCAGCAGTGAAGCTGGCAGTTGGGAAAAACTGTTTTTT
CASSEAGSWEKLFF
>TRBV6-1|TRBJ1-4|-|14|-
TGTGCCAGCAAACCGGGACGGGAGGGAGAAAAACTGTTTTTT
CASKPGREGEKLFF
>TRBV6-1|TRBJ1-2|-|17|TRBD1
TGTGCCAGCAGTGAAATCGCGTGGGTGACAGGGGACTATGGCTACACCTTC
CASSEIAWVTGDYGYTF
>TRBV15|TRBJ2-3|-|16|TRBD2
TGTGCCACCAGCTCAAGACTAGCGGGGGGCACAGATACGCAGTATTTT
CATSSRLAGGTDTQYF